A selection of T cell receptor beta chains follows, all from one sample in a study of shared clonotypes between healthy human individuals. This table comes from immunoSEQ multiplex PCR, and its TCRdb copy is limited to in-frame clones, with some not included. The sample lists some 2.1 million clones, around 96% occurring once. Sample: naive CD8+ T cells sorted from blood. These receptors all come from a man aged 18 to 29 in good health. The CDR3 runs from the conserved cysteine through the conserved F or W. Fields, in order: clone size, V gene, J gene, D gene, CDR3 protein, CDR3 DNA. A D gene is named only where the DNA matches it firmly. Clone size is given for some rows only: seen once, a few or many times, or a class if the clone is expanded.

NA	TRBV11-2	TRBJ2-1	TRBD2	CASSSTSGIYNEQFF	TGTGCCAGCAGCTCTACTAGCGGTATCTACAATGAGCAGTTCTTC
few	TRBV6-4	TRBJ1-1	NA	CASSVQQGNTEAFF	TGTGCCAGCAGTGTCCAACAGGGGAACACTGAAGCTTTCTTT
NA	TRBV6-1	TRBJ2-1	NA	CASSRLSSYNEQFF	TGTGCCAGCAGTAGACTTAGCTCCTACAATGAGCAGTTCTTC
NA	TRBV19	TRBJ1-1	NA	CASSMDLYEAFF	TGTGCCAGTAGTATGGACCTATACGAAGCTTTCTTT
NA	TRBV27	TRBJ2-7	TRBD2	CASSFSGVPSYEQYF	TGTGCCAGCAGTTTTAGCGGGGTCCCCTCCTACGAGCAGTACTTC
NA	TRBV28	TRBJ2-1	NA	CASSPQGRGTENEQFF	TGTGCCAGCAGCCCACAGGGAAGGGGAACCGAGAATGAGCAGTTCTTC
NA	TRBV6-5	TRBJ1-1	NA	CASRGGDRTEAFF	TGTGCCAGCAGAGGGGGGGATCGCACTGAAGCTTTCTTT
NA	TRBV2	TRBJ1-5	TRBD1	CASSERPPDRGGNQPQHF	TGTGCCAGCAGTGAGCGGCCCCCCGACAGGGGGGGCAATCAGCCCCAGCATTTT
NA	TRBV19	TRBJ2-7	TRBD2	CASSILGLGTYEQYF	TGTGCCAGTAGTATCTTGGGACTAGGAACCTACGAGCAGTACTTC
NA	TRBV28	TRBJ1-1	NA	CASSFGEYEVRGNTEAFF	TGTGCCAGCAGTTTCGGGGAATATGAGGTCCGTGGGAACACTGAAGCTTTCTTT
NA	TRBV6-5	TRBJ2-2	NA	CASSYALPGELFF	TGTGCCAGCAGCTACGCATTACCCGGGGAGCTGTTTTTT
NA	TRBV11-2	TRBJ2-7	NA	CASSSPPGVGSSYEQYF	TGTGCCAGCAGCTCTCCGCCCGGAGTGGGGAGCTCCTACGAGCAGTACTTC
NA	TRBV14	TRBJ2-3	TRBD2	CASSQEVLGQRDTDTQYF	TGTGCCAGCAGCCAAGAGGTGTTGGGCCAGCGGGACACAGATACGCAGTATTTT
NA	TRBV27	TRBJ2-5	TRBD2	CASTHSGASETQYF	TGTGCCAGCACCCATAGCGGGGCGTCGGAGACCCAGTACTTC
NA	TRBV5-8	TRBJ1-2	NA	CASSHPTAGGYTF	TGTGCCAGCAGCCACCCGACGGCTGGTGGCTACACCTTC
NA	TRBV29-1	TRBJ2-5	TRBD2	CSVILSGRGETQYF	TGCAGCGTCATATTGAGCGGGAGGGGGGAGACCCAGTACTTC
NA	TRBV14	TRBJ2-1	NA	CASSPDSYNEQFF	TGTGCCAGCAGCCCCGACTCCTACAATGAGCAGTTCTTC
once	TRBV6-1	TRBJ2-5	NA	CASNSGLGETQYF	TGTGCCAGCAACAGCGGCCTCGGAGAGACCCAGTACTTC
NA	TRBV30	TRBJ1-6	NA	CAWSDESSYNSPLHF	TGTGCCTGGAGTGACGAAAGCTCCTATAATTCACCCCTCCACTTT
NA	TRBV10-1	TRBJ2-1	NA	CASSPTRPSSGEQFF	TGCGCCAGCAGTCCTACCCGCCCGAGCTCGGGTGAGCAGTTCTTC
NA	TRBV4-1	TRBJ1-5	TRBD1	CASSQGTGEGHQPQHF	TGCGCCAGCAGCCAAGGGACAGGGGAGGGCCATCAGCCCCAGCATTTT
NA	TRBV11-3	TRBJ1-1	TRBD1	CASSVGQGPNTEAFF	TGTGCCAGCAGCGTAGGACAGGGCCCGAACACTGAAGCTTTCTTT
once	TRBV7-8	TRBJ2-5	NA	CASSLVAGRPWETQYF	TGTGCCAGCAGCTTAGTTGCAGGTCGGCCGTGGGAGACCCAGTACTTC
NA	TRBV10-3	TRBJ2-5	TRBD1	CAISEQHRGRGTQYF	TGTGCCATCAGTGAACAACACAGGGGTAGGGGGACCCAGTACTTC
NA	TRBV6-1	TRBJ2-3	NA	CASRPLTASTDTQYF	TGTGCCAGCAGACCTTTGACAGCGAGTACAGATACGCAGTATTTT
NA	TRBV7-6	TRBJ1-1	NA	CASSLMVLGGNTEAFF	TGTGCCAGCAGCTTAATGGTGCTAGGGGGAAACACTGAAGCTTTCTTT
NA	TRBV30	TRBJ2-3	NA	CAWSTSGTDTQYF	TGTGCCTGGAGTACGAGCGGCACAGATACGCAGTATTTT
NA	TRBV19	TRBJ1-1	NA	CASSIRPYRVNTEAFF	TGTGCCAGTAGTATCCGTCCTTACAGGGTGAACACTGAAGCTTTCTTT
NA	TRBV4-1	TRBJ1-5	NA	CASSLKHRGGHQPQHF	TGCGCCAGCAGCCTCAAGCATCGGGGGGGGCATCAGCCCCAGCATTTT
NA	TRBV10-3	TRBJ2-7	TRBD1	CAISDPTGSLHEQYF	TGTGCCATCAGTGACCCGACAGGGAGTCTGCACGAGCAGTACTTC
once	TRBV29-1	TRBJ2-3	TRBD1	CSVDRDRAPDTQYF	TGCAGCGTGGACCGGGACAGGGCACCAGATACGCAGTATTTT
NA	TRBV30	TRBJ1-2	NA	CAWSVSTLYGYTF	TGTGCCTGGAGTGTATCGACACTCTATGGCTACACCTTC
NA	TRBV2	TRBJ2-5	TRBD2	CASSEGSGQQETQYF	TGTGCCAGCAGTGAGGGTAGCGGGCAGCAAGAGACCCAGTACTTC
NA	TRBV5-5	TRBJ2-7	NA	CASSSPVRLREQYF	TGTGCCAGCAGCTCCCCGGTGAGGCTGCGGGAGCAGTACTTC
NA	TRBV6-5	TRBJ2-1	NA	CASGPGNEQFF	TGTGCCAGCGGACCGGGTAATGAGCAGTTCTTC
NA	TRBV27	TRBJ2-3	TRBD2	CASRTLSGSIDTQYF	TGTGCCAGCAGGACCCTAAGCGGGAGTATTGATACGCAGTATTTT
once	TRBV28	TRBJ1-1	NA	CASSFFGVMNTEAFF	TGTGCCAGCAGTTTCTTCGGGGTGATGAACACTGAAGCTTTCTTT
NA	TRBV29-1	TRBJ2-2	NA	CSVAGHDTGELFF	TGCAGCGTTGCAGGACACGACACCGGGGAGCTGTTTTTT
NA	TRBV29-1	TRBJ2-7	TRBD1	CSVETPTGQGSYEQYF	TGCAGCGTTGAGACACCGACGGGACAGGGCTCTTACGAGCAGTACTTC
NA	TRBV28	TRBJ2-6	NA	CASSLPWTDSNYGANVLTF	TGTGCCAGCAGTCTGCCGTGGACTGACTCCAACTATGGGGCCAACGTCCTGACTTTC
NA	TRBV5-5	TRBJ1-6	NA	CASSNRAKIISPLHF	TGTGCCAGCAGCAACCGGGCTAAAATAATTTCACCCCTCCACTTT
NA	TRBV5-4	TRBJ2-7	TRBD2	CASSFGSSGYEQYF	TGTGCCAGCAGCTTCGGGTCTAGCGGCTACGAGCAGTACTTC
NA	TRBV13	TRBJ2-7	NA	CASSLGVGSRYEQYF	TGTGCCAGCAGCTTAGGCGTCGGTTCCCGATACGAGCAGTACTTC
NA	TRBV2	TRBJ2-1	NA	CASVVGRGRDEQFF	TGTGCCAGCGTCGTAGGCAGGGGCCGGGATGAGCAGTTCTTC
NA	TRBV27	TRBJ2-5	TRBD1	CASSKAGGRGQETQYF	TGTGCCAGCAGTAAAGCAGGGGGCCGGGGACAAGAGACCCAGTACTTC
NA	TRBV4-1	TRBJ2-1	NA	CASSQLPGNEQFF	TGCGCCAGCAGCCAACTTCCGGGGAATGAGCAGTTCTTC
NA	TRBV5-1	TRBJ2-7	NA	CASSLDLGVYEQYF	TGCGCCAGCAGCTTGGATCTGGGGGTGTACGAGCAGTACTTC
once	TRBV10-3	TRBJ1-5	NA	CAISESGGDGNQPQHF	TGTGCCATCAGTGAGTCAGGAGGGGATGGCAATCAGCCCCAGCATTTT
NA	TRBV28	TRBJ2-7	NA	CASAGEDYEQYF	TGTGCCAGCGCAGGGGAGGACTACGAGCAGTACTTC
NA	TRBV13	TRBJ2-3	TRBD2	CASSFYGLESQYF	TGTGCCAGCAGCTTCTATGGACTAGAGTCGCAGTATTTT
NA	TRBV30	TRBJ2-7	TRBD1	CAWSTGGEQYF	TGTGCCTGGTCCACAGGGGGCGAGCAGTACTTC
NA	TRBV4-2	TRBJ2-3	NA	CASSQDPGWGRETDTQYF	TGTGCCAGCAGCCAAGACCCGGGCTGGGGGCGGGAAACAGATACGCAGTATTTT
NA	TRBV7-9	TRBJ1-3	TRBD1	CASSATGGDESGNTIYF	TGTGCCAGCAGCGCAACAGGGGGTGATGAGTCTGGAAACACCATATATTTT
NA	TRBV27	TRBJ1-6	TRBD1	CASSTTGDYNSPLHF	TGTGCCAGCAGCACAACAGGGGACTATAATTCACCCCTCCACTTT